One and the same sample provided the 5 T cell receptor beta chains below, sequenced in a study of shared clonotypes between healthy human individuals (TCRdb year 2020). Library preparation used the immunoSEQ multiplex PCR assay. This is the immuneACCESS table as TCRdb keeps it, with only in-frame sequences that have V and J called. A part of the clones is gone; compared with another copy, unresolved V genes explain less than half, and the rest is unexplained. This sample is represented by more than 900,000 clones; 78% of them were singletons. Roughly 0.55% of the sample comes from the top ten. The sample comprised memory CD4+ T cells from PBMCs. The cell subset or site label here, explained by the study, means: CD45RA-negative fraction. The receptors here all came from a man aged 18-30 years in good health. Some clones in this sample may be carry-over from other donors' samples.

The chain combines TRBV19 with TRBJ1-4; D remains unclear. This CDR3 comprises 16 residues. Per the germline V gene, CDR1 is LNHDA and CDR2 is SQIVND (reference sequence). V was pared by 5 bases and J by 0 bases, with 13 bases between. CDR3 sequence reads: CASSWTRTATNEKLFF. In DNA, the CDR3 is TGTGCCAGTAGTTGGACGCGTACTGCAACTAATGAAAAACTGTTTTTT.

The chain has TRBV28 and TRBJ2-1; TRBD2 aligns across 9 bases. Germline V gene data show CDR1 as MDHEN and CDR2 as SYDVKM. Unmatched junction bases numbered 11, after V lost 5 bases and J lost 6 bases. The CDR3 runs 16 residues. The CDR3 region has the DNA TGTGCCAGCAGTCCCGCGGGCGGGAGGGCCTCCAATGAGCAGTTCTTC. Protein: CASSPAGGRASNEQFF.

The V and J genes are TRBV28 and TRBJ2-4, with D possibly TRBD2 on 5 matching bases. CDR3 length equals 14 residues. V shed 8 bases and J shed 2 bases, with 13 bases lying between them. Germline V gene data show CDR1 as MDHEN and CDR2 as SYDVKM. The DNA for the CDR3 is TGTGCCAGCCGGACGACGGGGACCAAAAACATTCAGTACTTC. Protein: CASRTTGTKNIQYF.

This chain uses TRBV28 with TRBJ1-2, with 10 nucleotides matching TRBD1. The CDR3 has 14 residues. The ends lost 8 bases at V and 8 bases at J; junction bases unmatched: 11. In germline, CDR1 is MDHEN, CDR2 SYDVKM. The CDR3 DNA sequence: TGTGCCAGCGTGCCGACAGGGGGCGCAGAGGGCTACACCTTC. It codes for CASVPTGGAEGYTF.

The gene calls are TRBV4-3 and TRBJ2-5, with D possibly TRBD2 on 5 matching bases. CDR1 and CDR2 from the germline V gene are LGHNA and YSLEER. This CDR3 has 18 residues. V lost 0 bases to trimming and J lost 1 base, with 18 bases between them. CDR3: CASSQEPPSGGFQETQYF. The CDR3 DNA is TGCGCCAGCAGCCAAGAGCCCCCGAGCGGAGGATTCCAAGAGACCCAGTACTTC.